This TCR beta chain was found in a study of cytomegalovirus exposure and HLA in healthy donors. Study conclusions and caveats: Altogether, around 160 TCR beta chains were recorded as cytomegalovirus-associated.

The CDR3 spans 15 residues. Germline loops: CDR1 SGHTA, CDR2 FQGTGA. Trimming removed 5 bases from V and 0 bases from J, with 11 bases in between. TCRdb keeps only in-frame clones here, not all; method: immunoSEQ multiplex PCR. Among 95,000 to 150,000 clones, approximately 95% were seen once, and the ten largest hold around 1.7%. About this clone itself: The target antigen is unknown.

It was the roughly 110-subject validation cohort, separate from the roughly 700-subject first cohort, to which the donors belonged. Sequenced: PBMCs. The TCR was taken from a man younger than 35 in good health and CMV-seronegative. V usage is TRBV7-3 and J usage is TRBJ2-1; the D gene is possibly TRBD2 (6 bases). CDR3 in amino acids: CASSALASSYNEQFF. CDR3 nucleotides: TGTGCCAGCAGCGCACTAGCTTCCTCCTACAATGAGCAGTTCTTC.